The clone carrying this TCR beta chain was found once. Its antigen is unidentified. This sample was taken from a study of cytomegalovirus exposure and HLA in healthy donors. The primer mix had 60 Vbeta and 13 Jbeta primers. Profiled with immunoSEQ multiplex PCR; TCRdb holds only in-frame clones, not every one. The table shows more than 150,000 clones, with over 80% occurring only once. Trimming cost V 3 bases and J 5 bases; bases outside gene matches: 8. The CDR3 consists of 15 residues. Germline values: CDR1 SGHNT, CDR2 YENEEA. Whereas donors were nominally healthy upon sampling, unrecorded immune exposures were probable. General study points: In vitro checks showed that a few CMV-associated chains really do target CMV antigens. V- and J-gene trimming in TCR beta was tied to a missense DCLRE1C variant by an analysis performed later.

The gene calls are TRBV11-3 and TRBJ2-5, with 8 positions matching TRBD2. The receptor was derived from a man aged 35 to 55 in good health and CMV-seronegative. Input material: PBMCs. The CDR3 DNA sequence: TGTGCCAGCAGCTTGGCGGGCGGGGGGCGTGAGACCCAGTACTTC. Translating gives CASSLAGGGRETQYF.